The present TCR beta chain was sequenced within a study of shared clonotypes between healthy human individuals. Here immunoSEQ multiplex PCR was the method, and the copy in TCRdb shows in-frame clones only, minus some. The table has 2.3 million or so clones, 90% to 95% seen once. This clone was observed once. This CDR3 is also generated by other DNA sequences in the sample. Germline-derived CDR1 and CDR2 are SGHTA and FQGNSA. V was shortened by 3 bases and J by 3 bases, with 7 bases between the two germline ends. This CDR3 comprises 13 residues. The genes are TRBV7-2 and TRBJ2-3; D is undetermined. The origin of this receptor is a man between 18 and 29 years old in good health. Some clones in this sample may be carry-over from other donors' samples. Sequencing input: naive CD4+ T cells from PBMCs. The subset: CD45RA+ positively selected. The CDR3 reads CASSFRVTDTQYF. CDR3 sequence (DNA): TGTGCCAGCAGCTTCCGAGTTACAGATACGCAGTATTTT.